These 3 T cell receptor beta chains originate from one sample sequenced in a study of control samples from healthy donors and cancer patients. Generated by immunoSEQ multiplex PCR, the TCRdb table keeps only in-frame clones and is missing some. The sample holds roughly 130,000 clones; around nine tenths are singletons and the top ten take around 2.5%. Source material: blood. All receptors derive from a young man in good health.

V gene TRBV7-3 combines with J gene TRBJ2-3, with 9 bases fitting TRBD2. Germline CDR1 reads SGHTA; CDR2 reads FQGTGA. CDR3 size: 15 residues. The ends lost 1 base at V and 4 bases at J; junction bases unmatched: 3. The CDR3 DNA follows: TGTGCCAGCAGCTTAAGCGGGAGGGTGGCAGATACGCAGTATTTT. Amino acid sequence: CASSLSGRVADTQYF.

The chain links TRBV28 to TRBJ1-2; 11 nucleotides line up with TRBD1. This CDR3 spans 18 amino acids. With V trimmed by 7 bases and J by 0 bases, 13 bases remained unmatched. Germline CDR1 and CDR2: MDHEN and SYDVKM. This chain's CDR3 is CASNRDRGDPGTNYGYTF. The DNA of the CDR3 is TGTGCCAGCAACCGGGACAGGGGGGATCCTGGGACTAACTATGGCTACACCTTC.

Written as DNA, the CDR3 is TGTGCCAGCAGCGCTTCACCTGAGACAAGCTTTAATTCACCCCTCCACTTT. Protein sequence: CASSASPETSFNSPLHF. The rearrangement joins TRBV9 to TRBJ1-6; D ambiguous. V was clipped by 3 bases and J by 6 bases, with 19 bases between them. The CDR3 is 17 amino acids. Germline V CDR1 and CDR2: SGDLS, YYNGEE.